The 26 T cell receptor beta chains below were found in one sample sequenced in a study of spatial heterogeneity in lung cancer. Specified time point: sample taken at primary tumor resection. One entry per CDR3 protein results from TCRdb running MiXCR on the 5' RACE reads. In the table there are about 80,000 distinct CDR3 sequences, 8% of which are singletons. Sequenced here: PBMCs, sampled at surgery. The source of these receptors is a male donor with early-stage non-small cell lung cancer.

This clonotype was detected ten times or more. The chain uses TRBV5-1 and TRBJ1-1; D gene unclear. The germline V and J ends were trimmed by 4 bases and 1 base, with 5 bases remaining between them. The V gene's germline CDR1 is SGHRS and CDR2 YFSETQ. The CDR3 loop spans 12 amino acids. CDR3 sequence (DNA): TGCGCCAGCAGCCGAGGGAACACTGAAGCTTTCTTT. It specifies CASSRGNTEAFF.

This clonotype was seen repeatedly, ten times or more. The CDR3 here is CAISPGTRTHNEQFF. In nucleotides, the CDR3 is TGTGCCATCAGTCCCGGGACTAGAACCCACAATGAGCAGTTCTTC. This chain joins TRBV10-3 and TRBJ2-1, with 8 bases that match TRBD2. With 5 bases clipped from V and 5 bases from J, the junction kept 8 bases outside the gene matches. The germline V gene encodes CDR1 ENHRY and CDR2 SYGVKD. CDR3 length equals 15 residues.

The sample holds a few counts of this clonotype. The CDR3 here is CASSSAQGYGYTF. The CDR3 DNA sequence: TGTGCCAGCAGTTCGGCCCAGGGTTATGGCTACACCTTC. This chain links TRBV2 with TRBJ1-2, with D perhaps matching TRBD1 (5 bases). Trimming removed 5 bases from V and 5 bases from J, with 12 bases in between. CDR1 is SNHLY and CDR2 is FYNNEI in the germline V gene. The CDR3 covers 13 residues.

This clonotype was found many times. This chain joins TRBV6-6 and TRBJ2-5; D gene uncertain. This CDR3 spans 15 amino acids. V lost 0 bases and J 2 bases, leaving 10 bases between the germline ends. The V gene's germline CDR1 is MNHNY and CDR2 SVGAGI (reference sequence). The CDR3: CASSYSHSGQETQYF. The CDR3 DNA is TGTGCCAGCAGTTACTCGCACTCCGGACAAGAGACCCAGTACTTC.

In this sample, this clonotype turned up many times. This chain joins TRBV15 and TRBJ2-7, with D unclear. Trimming removed 0 bases from V and 3 bases from J, with 6 bases in between. The CDR3 has 13 residues. Germline CDR1 reads LNHNV; CDR2 reads YYDKDF (reference sequence). CDR3 nucleotides: TGTGCCACCAGCAGAGAAGGATTCTACGAGCAGTACTTC. Translating gives CATSREGFYEQYF.

This clonotype was recorded once. V gene TRBV19 combines with J gene TRBJ2-2, with D hard to call. Germline CDR1 LNHDA, CDR2 SQIVND (reference sequence). This CDR3 region has 16 residues. Trimming stripped 3 bases from V and 4 bases from J, with 15 bases between. The CDR3, as DNA: TGTGCCAGTAGTATCCGGGCCGGATTCGGCACCGGGGAGCTGTTTTTT. Protein sequence: CASSIRAGFGTGELFF.

The sample holds a few counts of this clonotype. The V call is TRBV12-3 or TRBV12-4, the J call TRBJ2-5; TRBD1 aligns across 8 bases. The length of the CDR3 is 14 residues. Trimming took 6 bases from V and 5 from J; bases not matched to a gene: 8. The CDR3 loop reads CASSTQGGDETQYF. Here the CDR3 DNA reads TGTGCCAGCAGCACACAGGGGGGAGACGAGACCCAGTACTTC.

This clonotype was counted at least ten times. The chain has TRBV27 and TRBJ2-1, with 10 positions matching TRBD2. CDR3 length equals 17 residues. Germline V gene lookup returns CDR1 MNHEY and CDR2 SMNVEV (reference sequence). Losses at the gene ends were 0 bases for V and 4 bases for J; bases not matched to a gene: 6. The CDR3 loop is CASSLSSGRTLYNEQFF. Written as DNA, the CDR3 is TGTGCCAGCAGTTTATCTAGCGGGAGGACCCTATACAATGAGCAGTTCTTC.

Many counts were recorded for this clonotype. The chain joins TRBV29-1 to TRBJ1-2; 7 positions agree with TRBD1. The trim removed 4 bases at V and 3 bases at J, leaving 5 bases unmatched. Per the germline V gene, CDR1 is SQVTM and CDR2 is ANQGSEA. The CDR3 is 13 residues long. The CDR3 loop is CSVVKGGDYGYTF. The CDR3, as DNA: TGCAGCGTTGTAAAAGGGGGCGACTATGGCTACACCTTC.

This clonotype was observed at least ten times. The chain uses TRBV10-3 and TRBJ1-2; D may be TRBD1 (6 bases). This CDR3 is 12 amino acids long. Trimming shortened V by 4 bases and J by 6 bases, and 9 bases separated the two germline ends. Per the germline V gene, CDR1 is ENHRY and CDR2 is SYGVKD. For the CDR3, the DNA is TGTGCCATCAGTGCAGGGGTCAATGGCTACACCTTC. Protein: CAISAGVNGYTF.

This clonotype was observed many times. CDR3 sequence (DNA): TGCAGCGTCGCGCCCGACAGTACAACTAATGAAAAACTGTTTTTT. Protein sequence: CSVAPDSTTNEKLFF. The rearrangement joins TRBV29-1 to TRBJ1-4; D perhaps matches TRBD1 (5 bases). V lost 6 bases, J lost 0 bases, and 14 bases lay in between. CDR3 size: 15 residues. The germline CDR1 and CDR2 sequences are SQVTM and ANQGSEA.

This clonotype has just a few counts. The chain joins TRBV5-4 to TRBJ1-4, with TRBD1 identical over 7 bases. Germline loops: CDR1 SGHNT, CDR2 YYREEE (reference sequence). The CDR3 sequence is 15 residues long. J gave up 5 bases and V 4 bases, and 8 bases lay outside the gene matches. The CDR3 DNA reads as TGTGCCAGCAGCCAGCGGACAGGTGACAATGAAAAACTGTTTTTT. Protein product: CASSQRTGDNEKLFF.

This clonotype was seen many times. V is TRBV3-1 and J is TRBJ2-1, with TRBD2 as a possible D gene (7 bases). From germline, CDR1 is LGHDT and CDR2 YNNKEL (reference sequence). Trimming stripped 2 bases from V and 5 bases from J, with 22 bases between. CDR3 size: 18 residues. DNA of the CDR3: TGTGCCAGCAGCCAATTTCCTAACGTGGGGGAGGGGGACAATGAGCAGTTCTTC. Translating gives CASSQFPNVGEGDNEQFF.

This clonotype occurred many times. The V and J genes are TRBV7-6 and TRBJ2-3, with 10 nucleotides matching TRBD2. The CDR3 loop spans 18 amino acids. Germline assignment: CDR1 SGHVS and CDR2 FNYEAQ. V was clipped by 4 bases and J by 0 bases; unmatched bases: 10. The CDR3 region has the DNA TGTGCCAGCAGCTCCCCCTGGACTAGCGGAGGGAGCACAGATACGCAGTATTTT. Its protein product is CASSSPWTSGGSTDTQYF. The full variable domain, in which reference TRBV7-6 and TRBJ2-3 provide the parts outside the CDR3, is GAGVSQSPRYKVTKRGQDVALRCDPISGHVSLYWYRQALGQGPEFLTYFNYEAQQDKSGLPNDRFSAERPEGSISTLTIQRTEQRDSAMYRCASSSPWTSGGSTDTQYFGPGTRLTVL.

This clonotype has a count of ten or more. V and J are TRBV2 and TRBJ1-2, with D maybe TRBD1 (6 bases). V was trimmed by 5 bases and J by 3 bases, leaving 10 bases between them. Germline V gene lookup returns CDR1 SNHLY and CDR2 FYNNEI. The CDR3 is 13 residues long. Here the CDR3 DNA reads TGTGCCAGCAGTTCCAACAGGGACTATGGCTACACCTTC. It yields the protein CASSSNRDYGYTF. Together with reference TRBV2 and TRBJ1-2, the CDR3 gives the full variable domain: EPEVTQTPSHQVTQMGQEVILRCVPISNHLYFYWYRQILGQKVEFLVSFYNNEISEKSEIFDDQFSVERPDGSNFTLKIRSTKLEDSAMYFCASSSNRDYGYTFGSGTRLTVV.

This clonotype was observed at least ten times. V usage is TRBV5-1 and J usage is TRBJ2-7, with unresolved D. The CDR3 covers 14 residues. Trimming shortened V by 1 base and J by 1 base, and 9 bases separated the two germline ends. Germline values: CDR1 SGHRS, CDR2 YFSETQ. DNA of the CDR3: TGCGCCAGCAGCTTGACGGGCATGTCCTACGAGCAGTACTTC. Protein sequence: CASSLTGMSYEQYF.

The rearrangement links TRBV4-1 to TRBJ1-1; D may be TRBD1 (5 bases). The CDR3 extends over 14 amino acids. Germline V gene lookup returns CDR1 MGHRA and CDR2 YSYEKL. V lost 4 bases and J lost 0, with 9 bases in between. The CDR3 sequence: CASSRETVNTEAFF. DNA of the CDR3: TGCGCCAGCAGCCGAGAGACAGTGAACACTGAAGCTTTCTTT.

V and J are TRBV20-1 and TRBJ2-3; D is possibly TRBD1 (5 bases). The germline V gene encodes CDR1 DFQATT and CDR2 SNEGSKA (reference sequence). This CDR3 has 13 amino acids. Trimming removed 6 bases from V and 3 bases from J, with 13 bases in between. The CDR3 coding sequence is TGCAGTGCCAGGGTTCCAGGGACAGATACGCAGTATTTT. It translates to CSARVPGTDTQYF.

At least ten counts were recorded for this clonotype. V usage is TRBV27 and J usage is TRBJ1-1; the D gene is possibly TRBD1 (6 bases). V lost 5 bases to trimming and J lost 4 bases, with 20 bases between them. The CDR3 runs 16 residues. Germline CDR1 MNHEY, CDR2 SMNVEV (reference sequence). The CDR3 coding sequence is TGTGCCAGCAGTCCCGAGACAGGTCGAGCGGTCACTGAAGCTTTCTTT. Its protein is CASSPETGRAVTEAFF.

Notes on this clonotype: A junction boundary mismatches the germline segment, possibly from a read error. The chain links TRBV25-1 to TRBJ2-1; D gene unclear. Germline V gives CDR1 MGHDK, CDR2 SYGVNS. This CDR3 region has 11 residues. The CDR3 region is CASSEWDELFF. The CDR3 nucleotides read TGTGCCAGCAGTGAATGGGATGAGCTGTTCTTC. Full variable domain (outside the CDR3, taken from reference TRBV25-1 and TRBJ2-1): EADIYQTPRYLVIGTGKKITLECSQTMGHDKMYWYQQDPGMELHLIHYSYGVNSTEKGDLSSESTVSRIRTEHFPLTLESARPSHTSQYLCASSEWDELFFGPGTRLTVL.

This clonotype was detected only a few times. The V call is TRBV6-6, the J call TRBJ1-1; 9 positions match TRBD1. This CDR3 comprises 14 residues. CDR1 is MNHNY, CDR2 SVGAGI, per germline (reference sequence). Trimming at V came to 6 bases and at J to 5 bases, leaving 7 bases not matched to a gene. In DNA, the CDR3 is TGTGCCAGCAGCACAGGGGGCGCGGAAACTGAAGCTTTCTTT. It codes for CASSTGGAETEAFF.

This clonotype was seen only a few times. The chain combines TRBV10-3 with TRBJ2-1; 8 bases match TRBD1. Germline assignment: CDR1 ENHRY and CDR2 SYGVKD. V was clipped by 2 bases and J by 13 bases; unmatched bases: 4. The CDR3 totals 12 residues. As DNA, the CDR3 is TGTGCCATCAGTGAGGTAGGGACAGGACAGTTCTTC. Translation: CAISEVGTGQFF.

This clonotype was detected many times. The rearrangement joins TRBV10-3 to TRBJ2-7; perhaps TRBD2 as D (6 bases). Germline CDR1 and CDR2: ENHRY and SYGVKD. Trimming cost V 2 bases and J 4 bases, with 12 bases left between them. The CDR3 covers 14 residues. The CDR3 here is CAISERETQYEQYF. DNA for the CDR3: TGTGCCATCAGTGAGCGGGAGACCCAATACGAGCAGTACTTC.

This clonotype was seen more than once but under ten times. V is TRBV10-3 and J is TRBJ1-1; possibly TRBD1 for D (6 bases). Germline lookup yields CDR1 ENHRY and CDR2 SYGVKD. This CDR3 has 15 amino acids. V was pared by 6 bases and J by 0 bases, with 14 bases between. CDR3 DNA: TGTGCCATCAGCTATGGACAGCAAATGAACACTGAAGCTTTCTTT. This codes for CAISYGQQMNTEAFF.

The V and J genes are TRBV20-1 and TRBJ1-6, with D possibly matching TRBD1 (5 bases). The CDR3 has 13 residues. The V gene lost 6 bases and the J gene lost 10 bases, with 16 bases spanning the gap. Germline values: CDR1 DFQATT, CDR2 SNEGSKA (reference sequence). The CDR3: CSANQGSDSPLHF. CDR3 bases: TGCAGTGCAAATCAGGGATCTGACTCACCCCTCCACTTT.

This clonotype has only a few counts. At one of its ends the junction is not consistent with the germline gene, which may arise from a read error. This chain links TRBV20-1 with TRBJ2-5; 7 bases fit TRBD2. The CDR3 sequence is 14 residues long. In germline, CDR1 is DFQATT, CDR2 SNEGSKA (reference sequence). The CDR3 protein is CSAKFSGGQETQYF. The CDR3 DNA follows: TGCAGCGCTAAGTTTTCGGGGGGCCAAGAGACCCAGTACTTC.